Each of the 4 T cell receptor beta chains below was sequenced from the same sample in a study of shared clonotypes between healthy human individuals. Some clones are missing from TCRdb's copy, which holds only in-frame ones; the method was immunoSEQ multiplex PCR. The repertoire consists of a few million clones, with approximately 90% occurring once and the leading ten covering around 0.38%. The sequencing sample was made of naive CD4+ T cells from PBMCs. Subset given: CD45RA+ positively selected. The receptor source for this set is a man between 18 and 29 years old in good health. Some clones in this sample may be carry-over from other donors' samples.

The chain combines TRBV18 with TRBJ2-1; the match to TRBD2 covers 14 bases. The CDR3 runs 16 residues. Trimming cost V 2 bases and J 10 bases; bases outside gene matches: 7. The V gene's germline CDR1 is KGHSH and CDR2 LQKENI. The DNA for the CDR3 is TGTGCCAGCTCACCAGGACTAGCGGGAGGCGGGGGAGAGCAGTTCTTC. The encoded protein is CASSPGLAGGGGEQFF.

This chain links TRBV5-1 with TRBJ2-7, with 7 bases that match TRBD2. This CDR3 has 16 residues. In germline, CDR1 is SGHRS, CDR2 YFSETQ. Trimming took 0 bases from V and 2 from J; bases not matched to a gene: 8. The CDR3: CASSLAPGGRAYEQYF. As DNA, the CDR3 is TGCGCCAGCAGCTTGGCCCCGGGAGGAAGAGCCTACGAGCAGTACTTC.

The CDR3 sequence: CASRTGLVQPQHF. CDR3 DNA: TGTGCCAGCAGGACAGGTTTGGTTCAGCCCCAGCATTTT. V gene TRBV6-1 combines with J gene TRBJ1-5, with a possible D match to TRBD1 (6 bases). Germline-derived CDR1 and CDR2 are MNHNS and SASEGT. This CDR3 has 13 residues. V was trimmed by 6 bases and J by 6 bases, leaving 12 bases between them.

The V call is TRBV6-1, the J call TRBJ2-1, with 14 bases aligning to TRBD2. The CDR3 is 15 amino acids. The trim removed 5 bases at V and 9 bases at J, leaving 6 bases unmatched. Germline V CDR1 and CDR2: MNHNS, SASEGT. The CDR3 protein is CASSRLAGGVVEQFF. CDR3 nucleotide sequence: TGTGCCAGCAGTAGACTAGCGGGAGGGGTGGTTGAGCAGTTCTTC.